This TCR beta chain was recovered during a study of cytomegalovirus exposure and HLA in healthy donors. At the level of the study: The roughly 660 first-cohort repertoires shared a platform with the roughly 130 validation repertoires, as reported in a later analysis.

Comments on this clone: The antigen is unknown.

CDR1 and CDR2 (germline): SEHNR, FQNEAQ (reference sequence). V shed 5 bases, J shed 5 bases, and the junction held 11 bases outside the gene matches. The CDR3 sequence is 15 residues long. Study observations and caveats: Specificity of three CMV-associated chains for CMV antigens was verified in vitro.

Sequencing used immunoSEQ multiplex PCR; TCRdb keeps in-frame clones, though not all of them. In the table there are 150,000 to 200,000 clones, 86% of which are singletons. The sample consisted of PBMCs. The TCR was taken from a man younger than 35 in good health and CMV-seropositive. The gene calls are TRBV7-9 and TRBJ2-5; 7 nucleotides align to TRBD2. CDR3 amino acids: CASSPLRGTRETQYF. As DNA, the CDR3 is TGTGCCAGCAGCCCCCTGCGGGGGACTCGGGAGACCCAGTACTTC.